The 22 T cell receptor beta chains in this list originate from one sample, sequenced in a study of cytomegalovirus exposure and HLA in healthy donors. Researchers ran the PCR with 60 Vbeta and 13 Jbeta primers. Sequencing used immunoSEQ multiplex PCR; TCRdb keeps in-frame clones, though not all of them. The repertoire includes around 180,000 clones, under 80% of them detected once, and roughly 13% sits in the top ten. The sequenced sample was PBMCs. These receptors all stem from a woman aged 45-65 years in good health and CMV-seropositive.

V and J are TRBV6-1 and TRBJ2-7; weak D call: TRBD1 (5 bases). This CDR3 spans 13 amino acids. CDR1 is MNHNS and CDR2 is SASEGT in the germline V gene. V lost 2 bases, J lost 7 bases, and 12 bases lay in between. The CDR3 nucleotides are TGTGCCAGCAGTGAATCCGGCAGGGCGGAGCAGTACTTC. Residues: CASSESGRAEQYF.

The chain has TRBV7-9 and TRBJ1-6; 7 bases align to TRBD1. The CDR3 is 14 amino acids. Germline V gene sequence: CDR1 SEHNR, CDR2 FQNEAQ (reference sequence). V was pared by 5 bases and J by 6 bases, with 4 bases of the junction left unmatched. The CDR3 DNA follows: TGTGCCAGCAGCCGAACAGGGGTTAATTCACCCCTCCACTTT. Protein sequence: CASSRTGVNSPLHF.

The chain combines TRBV4-1 with TRBJ1-6; 9 nucleotides match TRBD1. This CDR3 has 17 amino acids. Germline CDR1 MGHRA, CDR2 YSYEKL. Trimming took 0 bases from V and 5 from J; bases not matched to a gene: 5. CDR3 DNA sequence: TGCGCCAGCAGCCAAGATGGGACAGGGCTGAATAATTCACCCCTCCACTTT. Amino acid sequence: CASSQDGTGLNNSPLHF.

This clone was picked up a small number of times. The chain combines TRBV7-8 with TRBJ1-2; perhaps TRBD1 as D (6 bases). The V end lost 1 base, the J end lost 8 bases, and 14 bases lay between the germline ends. The CDR3 contains 14 residues. CDR1 and CDR2 (germline): SGHVS, FQNEAQ. The CDR3 is CASSLVRSGDGYTF. The CDR3, as DNA: TGTGCCAGCAGCTTAGTTCGGTCAGGGGACGGCTACACCTTC.

This chain links TRBV30 with TRBJ1-1, with 7 bases that match TRBD1. V was clipped by 4 bases and J by 1 base; unmatched bases: 12. Germline V gene sequence: CDR1 GTSNPN, CDR2 SVGIG (reference sequence). This CDR3 contains 16 residues. CDR3 nucleotide sequence: TGTGCCTGGAATACCATAAGGGGGCAGCAGAACACTGAAGCTTTCTTT. Its translation is CAWNTIRGQQNTEAFF.

The chain combines TRBV29-1 with TRBJ2-7; 12 bases align to TRBD2. This CDR3 is built from 16 residues. V shed 2 bases and J 0 bases; nucleotides not matched to a gene: 5. Germline V gene sequence: CDR1 SQVTM, CDR2 ANQGSEA. This CDR3 is CSVETSGGLASYEQYF. CDR3 DNA: TGCAGCGTTGAAACTAGCGGGGGGTTAGCCTCCTACGAGCAGTACTTC.

V and J are TRBV5-4 and TRBJ2-2; TRBD2 matches at 8 bases. The CDR3 covers 16 residues. CDR1 and CDR2 from the germline V gene are SGHNT and YYREEE (reference sequence). Trimming cost V 4 bases and J 0 bases; bases outside gene matches: 5. The CDR3 DNA is TGTGCCAGCAGCAAGACTAGCGTTGCGAACACCGGGGAGCTGTTTTTT. This encodes CASSKTSVANTGELFF.

The J gene is TRBJ2-7, the V gene TRBV5-1, with 8 nucleotides matching TRBD2. Losses at the gene ends were 4 bases for V and 2 bases for J; bases not matched to a gene: 8. The CDR3 sequence is 15 residues long. Germline-derived CDR1 and CDR2 are SGHRS and YFSETQ. The CDR3 DNA follows: TGCGCCAGCAGCCGAGAGCGGGGGCCGCCCTACGAGCAGTACTTC. It is translated as CASSRERGPPYEQYF.

This clone turned up a few times. V usage is TRBV30 and J usage is TRBJ1-6; possible D gene TRBD1, 6 bases. The germline V gene encodes CDR1 GTSNPN and CDR2 SVGIG (reference sequence). The CDR3 covers 15 residues. V gave up 0 bases and J gave up 7 bases, with 13 bases separating them. The CDR3 reads CAWSVLGAENSPLHF. The CDR3 coding sequence is TGTGCCTGGAGTGTACTGGGGGCGGAAAATTCACCCCTCCACTTT.

CDR3 nucleotide sequence: TGTGCCAGCAGCTTCGGCGGTCAGCCCCAGCATTTT. This encodes CASSFGGQPQHF. This chain links TRBV7-9 with TRBJ1-5, with no clear D. This CDR3 contains 12 residues. V lost 3 bases and J 6 bases, leaving 6 bases between the germline ends. CDR1 is SEHNR, CDR2 FQNEAQ, per germline (reference sequence). Together with reference TRBV7-9 and TRBJ1-5, the CDR3 gives the full variable domain: DTGVSQNPRHKITKRGQNVTFRCDPISEHNRLYWYRQTLGQGPEFLTYFQNEAQLEKSRLLSDRFSAERPKGSFSTLEIQRTEQGDSAMYLCASSFGGQPQHFGDGTRLSIL.

The chain links TRBV27 to TRBJ2-5; D may be TRBD2 (5 bases). Trimming removed 5 bases from V and 7 bases from J, with 17 bases in between. The CDR3 length is 14 residues. CDR1 is MNHEY and CDR2 is SMNVEV in the germline V gene (reference sequence). The CDR3 here is CASSTGLPPGTQYF. The CDR3 nucleotides are TGTGCCAGCAGTACCGGACTTCCACCGGGGACCCAGTACTTC.

This clone occurred a few times. In nucleotides, the CDR3 is TGTGCCAGCAGTTACCCAACAGGGGGCGCAGGATACGAGCAGTACTTC. Translated, it gives CASSYPTGGAGYEQYF. V usage is TRBV6-5 and J usage is TRBJ2-7; 9 bases are a match to TRBD1. The CDR3 consists of 16 residues. Germline assignment: CDR1 MNHEY and CDR2 SVGAGI. V shed 2 bases and J 4 bases; nucleotides not matched to a gene: 9.

The V and J genes are TRBV4-1 and TRBJ1-1; tentative D call: TRBD1 (6 bases). V gave up 0 bases and J gave up 6 bases, with 14 bases separating them. Germline V gene data show CDR1 as MGHRA and CDR2 as YSYEKL. This CDR3 has 15 residues. The CDR3 DNA reads TGCGCCAGCAGCCAAGATGAGAGGGGGATCGCTGAAGCTTTCTTT. Its translation: CASSQDERGIAEAFF.

The CDR3 sequence: CASSLEGDGSYEQYF. The DNA for the CDR3 is TGCGCCAGCAGCTTGGAGGGGGACGGCTCCTACGAGCAGTACTTC. This chain joins TRBV5-1 and TRBJ2-7, with D perhaps matching TRBD1 (6 bases). CDR3 length: 15 amino acids. The V gene's germline CDR1 is SGHRS and CDR2 YFSETQ. V shed 0 bases and J shed 0 bases, with 10 bases lying between them.

Here the CDR3 reads CSVEDSVTGELFF. The DNA for the CDR3 is TGCAGCGTTGAAGATTCTGTCACCGGGGAGCTGTTTTTT. The chain carries TRBV29-1 and TRBJ2-2; no clear D gene. V dropped 0 bases and J dropped 4 bases, with 6 bases sitting between them. The CDR3 has 13 residues. The germline CDR1 and CDR2 sequences are SQVTM and ANQGSEA.

The CDR3 region has the DNA TGTGCCTGGAGTGCTGACTTGAGCACTGAAGCTTTCTTT. It yields the protein CAWSADLSTEAFF. V gene TRBV30 combines with J gene TRBJ1-1, with D hard to call. The CDR3 spans 13 residues. Germline values: CDR1 GTSNPN, CDR2 SVGIG (reference sequence). Trimming removed 1 base from V and 4 bases from J, with 10 bases in between.

The CDR3 sequence: CAIPAGIGTDTQYF. The CDR3 DNA follows: TGTGCCATCCCCGCGGGAATAGGGACAGATACGCAGTATTTT. This chain links TRBV10-3 with TRBJ2-3, with D possibly matching TRBD2 (6 bases). Trimming pared 8 bases from V and 3 bases from J, leaving 15 bases between. The CDR3 runs 14 residues. Per germline, CDR1 ENHRY and CDR2 SYGVKD.

The V call is TRBV13, the J call TRBJ1-2; 8 bases are shared with TRBD1. CDR3 length: 12 amino acids. J gave up 5 bases and V 6 bases, and 2 bases lay outside the gene matches. Germline assignment: CDR1 PRHDT and CDR2 FYEKMQ (reference sequence). CDR3 in amino acids: CASRTGDYGYTF. The CDR3 nucleotides are TGTGCCAGCAGGACAGGGGATTATGGCTACACCTTC.

Many counts were recorded for this clone. The chain links TRBV6-4 to TRBJ2-1; D is perhaps TRBD2 (5 bases). The V gene lost 5 bases and the J gene lost 0 bases, with 5 bases spanning the gap. From germline, CDR1 is MRHNA and CDR2 SNTAGT. The CDR3 runs 13 residues. This CDR3 is CASSSGSYNEQFF. In DNA form, the CDR3 reads TGTGCCAGCAGTAGCGGCTCCTACAATGAGCAGTTCTTC.

The chain employs TRBV15 and TRBJ1-5; D is possibly TRBD1 (5 bases). Looked up from germline, CDR1 is LNHNV and CDR2 is YYDKDF (reference sequence). This CDR3 comprises 14 residues. Deletions cut 5 bases from V and 1 base from J, with 9 bases between. The CDR3 region is CATSLRQSNQPQHF. Here the CDR3 DNA reads TGTGCCACCAGCCTCAGACAGAGCAATCAGCCCCAGCATTTT.

The chain joins TRBV7-8 to TRBJ2-1, with 9 nucleotides matching TRBD2. The germline CDR1 and CDR2 sequences are SGHVS and FQNEAQ. The V segment lost 4 bases and the J segment 4 bases; nucleotides outside the gene matches: 8. The CDR3 extends over 16 amino acids. In nucleotides, the CDR3 is TGTGCCAGCAGCTCCGTACTAGCGGGCGGTTACAATGAGCAGTTCTTC. This gives the protein CASSSVLAGGYNEQFF.

The chain links TRBV7-2 to TRBJ2-5; D unclear. The better agreement between TRBJ2-7 and the DNA end casts doubt on the J call. Germline CDR1 and CDR2: SGHTA and FQGNSA. The CDR3 length is 12 residues. The CDR3 coding sequence is TGTGCCAGCAGCTTAGGCGTTTACGAGCAGTACTTC. Translating gives CASSLGVYEQYF.